Listed below are T cell receptor beta chains from one sample, sequenced in a study of CD8 T cells in ankylosing spondylitis. MiXCR, applied by TCRdb to the 5' RACE reads, yields one record per CDR3 protein. The table lists about 440,000 distinct CDR3 sequences, approximately 17% of them singletons. Sequencing was performed on blood, either unsorted or a sorted T cell fraction (not recorded which). Receptors were obtained from a male donor with ankylosing spondylitis. Both conserved end residues are part of each CDR3. Fields, in order: V gene, clone size, J gene, D gene, CDR3 protein, CDR3 DNA. The D gene is left open where the match is weak. Part of the rows lack a size; the others show once, few, many or a class for expanded clones.

V: TRBV20-1
size: few
J: TRBJ1-1
D: .
CDR3: CSARDPSRGTEAFF
DNA: TGCAGTGCTAGAGATCCGTCCAGGGGCACTGAAGCTTTCTTT

V: TRBV20-1
size: .
J: TRBJ1-3
D: .
CDR3: CSARWQKRTSGNTIYF
DNA: TGCAGTGCTAGGTGGCAGAAGAGGACCTCTGGAAACACCATATATTTT

V: TRBV5-1
size: .
J: TRBJ2-2
D: .
CDR3: CASSEGAAHTGELFF
DNA: TGCGCCAGCAGCGAAGGGGCGGCGCACACCGGGGAGCTGTTTTTT

V: TRBV7-9
size: many
J: TRBJ2-3
D: .
CDR3: CASSLKGTDTQYF
DNA: TGTGCCAGCAGCTTAAAAGGCACAGATACGCAGTATTTT

V: TRBV6-5
size: .
J: TRBJ1-5
D: TRBD1
CDR3: CASSYQKDRFAQPQHF
DNA: TGTGCCAGCAGTTACCAGAAGGACAGGTTCGCTCAGCCCCAGCATTTT

V: TRBV29-1
size: .
J: TRBJ2-3
D: TRBD2
CDR3: CSVGGEGRAHPDTQYF
DNA: TGCAGCGTTGGGGGGGAGGGTAGGGCCCACCCAGATACGCAGTATTTT

V: TRBV25-1
size: .
J: TRBJ2-1
D: TRBD1
CDR3: CASSDLTGGYNEQFF
DNA: TGTGCCAGCAGTGACCTGACAGGGGGCTACAATGAGCAGTTCTTC

V: TRBV29-1
size: .
J: TRBJ2-3
D: .
CDR3: CSARDFPTDTQYF
DNA: TGCAGCGCTAGGGACTTCCCTACAGATACGCAGTATTTT

V: TRBV5-1
size: .
J: TRBJ1-5
D: .
CDR3: CASRDRPDSSNQPQHF
DNA: TGCGCCAGCAGAGACCGGCCGGACAGCAGCAATCAGCCCCAGCATTTT

V: TRBV6-2/TRBV6-3
size: once
J: TRBJ2-5
D: TRBD2
CDR3: CASSPGLAGRETQYF
DNA: TGTGCCAGCAGTCCGGGACTAGCGGGAAGAGAGACCCAGTACTTC

V: TRBV7-9
size: .
J: TRBJ2-1
D: .
CDR3: CASTPGQKQFF
DNA: TGTGCCAGCACCCCCGGCCAGAAGCAGTTCTTC

V: TRBV4-2
size: .
J: TRBJ1-1
D: .
CDR3: CASSRFGQLNTEAFF
DNA: TGTGCCAGCAGCCGCTTTGGGCAGTTGAACACTGAAGCTTTCTTT

V: TRBV28
size: many
J: TRBJ1-1
D: TRBD1
CDR3: CASSPPGTVNTEAFF
DNA: TGTGCCAGCAGTCCCCCCGGGACAGTGAACACTGAAGCTTTCTTT

V: TRBV11-2
size: few
J: TRBJ2-5
D: TRBD1
CDR3: CASSLGDRGYQETQYF
DNA: TGTGCCAGCAGCTTAGGGGACAGGGGGTACCAAGAGACCCAGTACTTC

V: TRBV6-1
size: .
J: TRBJ1-6
D: .
CDR3: CASGLAPGTLYNSPLHF
DNA: TGTGCCAGCGGCCTAGCCCCCGGGACTCTCTATAATTCACCCCTCCACTTT

V: TRBV28
size: .
J: TRBJ2-7
D: TRBD2
CDR3: CASSLYGGRGAYEQYF
DNA: TGTGCCAGCAGTTTATACGGCGGGAGGGGGGCATACGAGCAGTACTTC

V: TRBV5-1
size: .
J: TRBJ2-1
D: TRBD2
CDR3: CASSREGGLRGNEQFF
DNA: TGCGCCAGCAGCCGGGAGGGAGGTCTGAGGGGAAATGAGCAGTTCTTC

V: TRBV2
size: .
J: TRBJ1-2
D: TRBD1
CDR3: CASSEDPAGGNYGYTF
DNA: TGTGCCAGCAGTGAAGATCCGGCAGGGGGTAACTATGGCTACACCTTC

V: TRBV6-1
size: few
J: TRBJ2-7
D: TRBD1
CDR3: CASSGRGTGSYEQYF
DNA: TGTGCCAGCAGTGGTCGTGGGACAGGGAGCTACGAGCAGTACTTC

V: TRBV5-1
size: few
J: TRBJ2-2
D: TRBD2
CDR3: CASRHRRWRESDTGELFF
DNA: TGCGCCAGCAGGCATAGGCGGTGGCGGGAGTCGGACACCGGGGAGCTGTTTTTT

V: TRBV7-3
size: few
J: TRBJ2-3
D: TRBD2
CDR3: CASSLREGRQTFTDTQYF
DNA: TGTGCCAGCAGCCTAAGGGAGGGGAGACAGACCTTCACAGATACGCAGTATTTT

V: TRBV12-3/TRBV12-4
size: .
J: TRBJ2-3
D: .
CDR3: CASSFDTGDGDTQYF
DNA: TGTGCCAGCAGTTTTGATACGGGAGATGGGGATACGCAGTATTTT

V: TRBV4-1
size: many
J: TRBJ1-2
D: TRBD1
CDR3: CASSQAPGQGQNYGYTF
DNA: TGCGCCAGCAGCCAAGCTCCGGGACAGGGGCAAAACTATGGCTACACCTTC

V: TRBV4-2
size: .
J: TRBJ2-1
D: TRBD2
CDR3: CASSQGLSGGAVYADEQFF
DNA: TGTGCCAGCAGCCAAGGCCTCAGCGGGGGGGCCGTTTATGCTGATGAGCAGTTCTTC

V: TRBV6-5
size: few
J: TRBJ2-1
D: .
CDR3: CASSYRDRSYEQFF
DNA: TGTGCCAGCAGTTACCGAGACCGGAGCTATGAGCAGTTCTTC

V: TRBV10-2
size: few
J: TRBJ2-7
D: TRBD1
CDR3: CASSESKGQGIYEQYF
DNA: TGCGCCAGCAGTGAGTCGAAGGGACAGGGTATTTACGAGCAGTACTTC

V: TRBV3-1
size: few
J: TRBJ2-2
D: .
CDR3: CASSQAWGSELFF
DNA: TGTGCCAGCAGCCAAGCGTGGGGGTCGGAGCTGTTTTTT

V: TRBV4-2
size: .
J: TRBJ1-4
D: TRBD1
CDR3: CASSRGGGGEKLFF
DNA: TGTGCCAGCAGCCGAGGGGGCGGGGGTGAAAAACTGTTTTTT

V: TRBV21-1
size: .
J: TRBJ2-5
D: .
CDR3: CASSKETCHTMKTQYF
DNA: TGTGCCAGCAGCAAAGAAACTTGTCATACGATGAAGACCCAGTACTTC

V: TRBV3-1
size: few
J: TRBJ2-2
D: .
CDR3: CASSQDLGTGELFF
DNA: TGTGCCAGCAGCCAAGACTTGGGCACCGGGGAGCTGTTTTTT

V: TRBV6-4
size: .
J: TRBJ2-3
D: TRBD2
CDR3: CASSVSATSAIRDTQYF
DNA: TGTGCCAGCAGTGTCTCCGCAACTAGCGCGATCAGAGATACGCAGTATTTT

V: TRBV6-5
size: .
J: TRBJ1-4
D: .
CDR3: CASSPSGEKLFF
DNA: TGTGCCAGCAGCCCTAGCGGGGAAAAACTGTTTTTT